These 21 T cell receptor beta chains originate from one sample sequenced in a study of blood T cell repertoires in COVID-19. TCRdb keeps only in-frame clones here, not all; method: immunoSEQ multiplex PCR. The table records 88,000 or so clones, approximately 86% of them present only once. The material sequenced was peripheral blood. The receptors stem from a man in his 60s with acute or convalescent COVID-19.

The genes are TRBV21-1 and TRBJ1-5; whether TRBD1, the table's D call, matches the DNA was not checked. TRBV21-1 constitutes a pseudogene. This CDR3 is built from 17 residues. CDR3: CASSCESGQGAHQPQHF. The CDR3 DNA is TGTGCCAGCAGCTGTGAGTCGGGACAGGGGGCGCATCAGCCCCAGCATTTT.

The gene calls are TRBV4-3 and TRBJ1-1; 7 bases agree with TRBD1. With V trimmed by 3 bases and J by 1 base, 8 bases remained unmatched. Looked up from germline, CDR1 is LGHNA and CDR2 is YSLEER. The CDR3 extends over 16 amino acids. CDR3 residues: CASSQGPGTANTEAFF. For the CDR3, the DNA is TGCGCCAGCAGCCAGGGACCCGGGACAGCGAACACTGAAGCTTTCTTT.

In its sample, this clone was seen once. The chain combines TRBV9 with TRBJ2-1; 9 bases are a match to TRBD2. Per the germline V gene, CDR1 is SGDLS and CDR2 is YYNGEE. Trimming cost V 2 bases and J 4 bases; bases outside gene matches: 13. This CDR3 has 18 residues. The DNA for the CDR3 is TGTGCCAGCAGCGTTCGGCCTAGCGGGACCTCCATATACAATGAGCAGTTCTTC. Encoded protein: CASSVRPSGTSIYNEQFF.

The chain employs TRBV18 and TRBJ1-2; TRBD1 matches at 8 bases. The CDR3 contains 13 residues. Losses at the gene ends were 3 bases for V and 6 bases for J; bases not matched to a gene: 3. Germline V lookup: CDR1 KGHSH, CDR2 LQKENI. CDR3 protein: CASSPGQGNGYTF. CDR3 coding DNA: TGTGCCAGCTCACCTGGACAGGGTAATGGCTACACCTTC.

The chain carries TRBV2 and TRBJ1-1; a weak D match, TRBD1 (5 bases). Germline-derived CDR1 and CDR2 are SNHLY and FYNNEI. The CDR3 runs 14 residues. The V gene lost 5 bases and the J gene lost 0 bases, with 10 bases spanning the gap. The CDR3 DNA follows: TGTGCCAGCAGTTTACAGGAGCTGAACACTGAAGCTTTCTTT. Translation: CASSLQELNTEAFF.

The chain carries TRBV11-2 and TRBJ2-2, with TRBD1 identical over 8 bases. Germline CDR1 reads SGHAT; CDR2 reads FQNNGV. The CDR3 has 15 amino acids. J was trimmed by 1 base and V by 5 bases; bases with no gene match: 3. The CDR3 DNA sequence: TGTGCCAGCAGCCCAGGGACAGGGAACACCGGGGAGCTGTTTTTT. Encoded protein: CASSPGTGNTGELFF.

This clone was observed once. The J gene is TRBJ1-1, the V gene TRBV7-9; no clear D. V gave up 2 bases and J gave up 0 bases, with 7 bases separating them. The CDR3 totals 14 residues. Germline V gene lookup returns CDR1 SEHNR and CDR2 FQNEAQ (reference sequence). The CDR3 sequence: CASSLSRLNTEAFF. In nucleotides, the CDR3 is TGTGCCAGCAGCTTATCGCGCCTGAACACTGAAGCTTTCTTT.

This chain links TRBV18 with TRBJ1-1; maybe TRBD1 (5 bases). The CDR3 covers 16 residues. Trimming cost V 2 bases and J 4 bases, with 17 bases left between them. Germline-derived CDR1 and CDR2 are KGHSH and LQKENI. This CDR3 reads CASSPDRGAGGTEAFF. In DNA form, the CDR3 reads TGTGCCAGCTCACCAGATCGCGGGGCAGGTGGCACTGAAGCTTTCTTT.

This chain uses TRBV19 with TRBJ2-5, with D maybe TRBD1 (6 bases). The CDR3 has 14 amino acids. V lost 3 bases to trimming and J lost 1 base, with 9 bases between them. Germline CDR1 reads LNHDA; CDR2 reads SQIVND (reference sequence). The CDR3 reads CASSIRGPQETQYF. In nucleotides, the CDR3 is TGTGCCAGTAGTATCAGGGGACCCCAAGAGACCCAGTACTTC.

This clone was recorded once. This chain uses TRBV5-1 with TRBJ2-7, with 9 bases identical to TRBD2. The V and J ends lost 3 bases and 6 bases, in that order; junction bases with no gene match: 10. Germline CDR1 SGHRS, CDR2 YFSETQ. The CDR3 length is 15 residues. The CDR3 is CASSWGSGLAAEQYF. The CDR3 DNA reads as TGCGCCAGCAGCTGGGGATCGGGACTAGCTGCCGAGCAGTACTTC.

This chain connects TRBV4-1 to TRBJ2-3, with TRBD2 matching over 12 bases. CDR3 length equals 18 residues. The trim removed 4 bases at V and 1 base at J, leaving 9 bases unmatched. Germline V gene sequence: CDR1 MGHRA, CDR2 YSYEKL. The CDR3 here is CASSPLFRTSGGTDTQYF. The CDR3 DNA sequence: TGCGCCAGCAGCCCTCTATTTAGGACTAGCGGGGGCACAGATACGCAGTATTTT.

CDR3 sequence: CASSQDLGGGGLSSEQFF. The CDR3 DNA reads as TGCGCCAGCAGCCAAGACCTCGGCGGGGGGGGGCTTTCCAGTGAGCAGTTCTTC. J is TRBJ2-1 and V is TRBV4-3, with 9 bases matching TRBD2. V gave up 0 bases and J gave up 9 bases; unmatched junction bases: 15. This CDR3 contains 18 residues. Germline CDR1 reads LGHNA; CDR2 reads YSLEER.

The chain carries TRBV5-1 and TRBJ1-2; 7 bases map to TRBD1. Looked up from germline, CDR1 is SGHRS and CDR2 is YFSETQ. The CDR3 totals 15 residues. After removal of 2 bases from V and 0 bases from J, the junction contained 4 bases not matched to a gene. CDR3 amino acids: CASSLGTAANYGYTF. The CDR3 region has the DNA TGCGCCAGCAGCTTAGGGACAGCCGCTAACTATGGCTACACCTTC.

The V gene is TRBV10-1, the J gene TRBJ2-7, with 8 bases aligning to TRBD1. Germline V gene sequence: CDR1 WNHNN, CDR2 SYGVQD (reference sequence). V gave up 4 bases and J gave up 6 bases; unmatched junction bases: 8. The CDR3 extends over 14 amino acids. CDR3: CASSAGQGASEQYF. CDR3 nucleotides: TGCGCCAGCAGTGCTGGGCAGGGGGCAAGCGAGCAGTACTTC.

This clone was observed once. The V call is TRBV4-1, the J call TRBJ1-2; the D is unclear. The CDR3 consists of 16 residues. Trimming left V 1 base short and J 0 bases short, with 12 bases between. Germline loops: CDR1 MGHRA, CDR2 YSYEKL. The chain's CDR3 is CASSQVSAGANYGYTF. The CDR3 region has the DNA TGCGCCAGCAGCCAAGTATCGGCAGGCGCTAACTATGGCTACACCTTC.

The rearrangement links TRBV7-8 to TRBJ1-2, with TRBD1 matching over 7 bases. Germline CDR1 SGHVS, CDR2 FQNEAQ. There are 15 residues in the CDR3. Germline trimming cut 2 bases from V and 0 bases from J; bases unmatched to any gene: 3. The CDR3: CASSLLTGANYGYTF. Written as DNA, the CDR3 is TGTGCCAGCAGCTTACTTACAGGGGCTAACTATGGCTACACCTTC.

This clone occurred a few times. V and J are TRBV2 and TRBJ2-5; D is ambiguous. The CDR3 has 12 residues. With 6 bases removed from V and 3 bases from J, the gap between germline ends came to 8 bases. Germline assignment: CDR1 SNHLY and CDR2 FYNNEI. The DNA for the CDR3 is TGTGCCAGCAGCAGATACAAAGAGACCCAGTACTTC. Protein: CASSRYKETQYF.

The genes are TRBV4-1 and TRBJ1-6; D uncertain. Trimming cost V 0 bases and J 4 bases, with 7 bases left between them. Germline V gives CDR1 MGHRA, CDR2 YSYEKL. This CDR3 is built from 15 residues. For the CDR3, the DNA is TGCGCCAGCAGCCAAGAAGAGCGTTATAATTCACCCCTCCACTTT. This codes for CASSQEERYNSPLHF.

The chain employs TRBV27 and TRBJ2-7; D is undetermined. Between the trimmed V and J ends, which lost 2 bases and 1 base, there was a span of 9 bases. Germline-derived CDR1 and CDR2 are MNHEY and SMNVEV (reference sequence). CDR3 length: 14 residues. CDR3 residues: CASSLRPLSYEQYF. The CDR3 nucleotides read TGTGCCAGCAGTTTACGCCCACTTTCCTACGAGCAGTACTTC.

The V call is TRBV6-5, the J call TRBJ2-7; 11 bases map to TRBD2. The CDR3 extends over 15 amino acids. CDR1 and CDR2 from the germline V gene are MNHEY and SVGAGI. With V trimmed by 7 bases and J by 4 bases, 9 bases remained unmatched. Here the CDR3 reads CASTVLAGERYEQYF. Here the CDR3 DNA reads TGTGCCAGCACCGTACTAGCGGGAGAGAGATACGAGCAGTACTTC.

The chain employs TRBV19 and TRBJ1-1, with D possibly matching TRBD1 (6 bases). Germline assignment: CDR1 LNHDA and CDR2 SQIVND (reference sequence). This CDR3 contains 15 residues. The V gene lost 5 bases and the J gene lost 4 bases, with 17 bases spanning the gap. The CDR3 sequence: CASSPRNRVSTEAFF. CDR3 nucleotide sequence: TGTGCCAGTAGTCCAAGAAACAGGGTTTCCACTGAAGCTTTCTTT.